This T cell receptor beta chain is from a study of preoperative IRX-2 immunotherapy in early breast cancer. TCRdb's table, derived via immunoSEQ multiplex PCR, lists solely in-frame clones and lacks some. This table has about 23,000 clones, around 91% appearing once. This sample's treatment: preoperative locoregional IRX-2 cytokine immunotherapy. The TCR sequence derives from a human donor with breast cancer. The source was tumor tissue, collected after IRX-2 immunotherapy.

The CDR3: CASTAGYNEQFF. In nucleotides, the CDR3 is TGTGCCAGCACGGCGGGGTACAATGAGCAGTTCTTC. J is TRBJ2-1 and V is TRBV2, with D perhaps matching TRBD2 (6 bases). The CDR3 extends over 12 amino acids. Germline V gene lookup returns CDR1 SNHLY and CDR2 FYNNEI. The germline V and J ends were trimmed by 7 bases and 4 bases, with 8 bases remaining between them.